This entry is about one T cell receptor beta chain. The target antigen is unknown. These data belong to a study of beta chain features in type 1 diabetes. Study observations and caveats: Among all four CD4+ subsets, Type 1 diabetes patients had TCRB CDR3s that were moderately but significantly shorter.

Every isolated RNA sample was fully reverse transcribed, so sequencing captured expressed TCRB transcripts. The table came from immunoSEQ multiplex PCR; TCRdb's copy has only in-frame clones and leaves some out. The sample consists of approximately 100,000 clones, 28% of them appearing once. This CDR3 is built from 18 residues. V lost 0 bases and J lost 5; bases outside the gene matches: 7. The germline V gene encodes CDR1 SGHRS and CDR2 YFSETQ. The gene calls are TRBV5-1 and TRBJ2-1; 14 bases align to TRBD2. Sequenced: central memory CD4+ T cells from blood. This receptor was obtained from a young woman with type 1 diabetes. The CDR3 region has the DNA TGCGCCAGCAGCTTGGCCGGGGGACTAGCGGGAGCGAACAATGAGCAGTTCTTC. Translated: CASSLAGGLAGANNEQFF.